This T cell receptor beta chain comes out of a study of control samples from healthy donors and cancer patients. The table came from immunoSEQ multiplex PCR; TCRdb's copy has only in-frame clones and leaves some out. The data show fewer than 60,000 clones, approximately 86% seen once. The CDR3 is 14 amino acids. Trimming cost V 0 bases and J 8 bases; bases outside gene matches: 5. Germline V lookup: CDR1 SGHNT, CDR2 YYREEE (reference sequence). The J gene is TRBJ1-1, the V gene TRBV5-4; the match to TRBD1 covers 9 bases. The source of this sequence is a woman aged 50 to 65 with lung cancer. The sample consisted of PBMCs. Here the CDR3 DNA reads TGTGCCAGCAGCTTGGCCAAGGGGACAGGGGAAGCTTTCTTT. It encodes CASSLAKGTGEAFF.